This paragraph covers one T cell receptor (beta chain) sequence. The antigen remains undetermined. Samples underwent the assay at deep level. Genomic DNA of each subset was evenly split across several immunoSEQ plates. The repertoire was sequenced with immunoSEQ multiplex PCR; TCRdb's copy has only in-frame clones and lacks some. The profile covers roughly 500,000 clones, with 78% appearing a single time and about 12% taken by the ten largest. CDR1 and CDR2 (germline): MNHEY, SVGAGI. This CDR3 has 13 amino acids. The V gene lost 7 bases and the J gene lost 0 bases, with 7 bases spanning the gap. The data derive from a study of shared clonotypes between healthy human individuals. General study points: Deeper or shallower sequencing was expected to change how clonotypes are shared among donors.

This clonotype was sampled from a woman between 40 and 50 years old in good health. Some clones in this sample may be carry-over from other donors' samples. Sequencing input: PBMCs. The chain uses TRBV6-5 and TRBJ1-5; D gene ambiguous. Here the CDR3 reads CASTSGSNQPQHF. CDR3 sequence (DNA): TGTGCCAGCACTTCAGGTAGCAATCAGCCCCAGCATTTT.